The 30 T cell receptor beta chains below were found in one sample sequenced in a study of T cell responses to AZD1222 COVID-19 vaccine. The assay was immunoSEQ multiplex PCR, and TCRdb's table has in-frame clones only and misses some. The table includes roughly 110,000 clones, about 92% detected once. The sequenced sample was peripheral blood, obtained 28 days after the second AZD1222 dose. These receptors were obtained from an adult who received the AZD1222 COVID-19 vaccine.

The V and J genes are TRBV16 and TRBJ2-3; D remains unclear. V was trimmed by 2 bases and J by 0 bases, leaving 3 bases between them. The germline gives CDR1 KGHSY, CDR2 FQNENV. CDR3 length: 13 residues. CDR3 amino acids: CASSQQSTDTQYF. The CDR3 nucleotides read TGTGCCAGCAGCCAACAGAGCACAGATACGCAGTATTTT.

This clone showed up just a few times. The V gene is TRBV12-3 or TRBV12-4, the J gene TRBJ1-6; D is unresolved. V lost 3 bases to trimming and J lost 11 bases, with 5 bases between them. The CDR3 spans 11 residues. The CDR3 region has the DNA TGTGCCAGCAGTTTGGGTACACCCCTCCACTTT. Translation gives CASSLGTPLHF.

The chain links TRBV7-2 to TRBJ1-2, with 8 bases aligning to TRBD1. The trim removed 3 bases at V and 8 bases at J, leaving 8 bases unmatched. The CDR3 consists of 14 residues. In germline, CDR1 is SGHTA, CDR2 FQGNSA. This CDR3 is CASSFWQGARGYTF. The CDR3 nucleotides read TGTGCCAGCAGCTTCTGGCAGGGGGCGCGGGGCTACACCTTC. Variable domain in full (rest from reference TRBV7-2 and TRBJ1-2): GAGVSQSPSNKVTEKGKDVELRCDPISGHTALYWYRQSLGQGLEFLIYFQGNSAPDKSGLPSDRFSAERTGGSVSTLTIQRTQQEDSAVYLCASSFWQGARGYTFGSGTRLTVV.

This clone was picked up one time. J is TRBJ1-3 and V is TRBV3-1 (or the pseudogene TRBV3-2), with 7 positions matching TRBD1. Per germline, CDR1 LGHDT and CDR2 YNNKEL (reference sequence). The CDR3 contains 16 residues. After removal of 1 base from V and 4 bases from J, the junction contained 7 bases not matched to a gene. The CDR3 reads CASSQASTGLGNTIYF. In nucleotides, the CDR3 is TGTGCCAGCAGCCAAGCCTCGACAGGGCTGGGAAACACCATATATTTT.

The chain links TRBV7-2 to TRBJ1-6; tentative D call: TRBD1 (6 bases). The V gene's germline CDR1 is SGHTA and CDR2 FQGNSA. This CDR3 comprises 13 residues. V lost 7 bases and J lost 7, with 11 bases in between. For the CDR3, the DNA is TGTGCCAGCACAGGACAGCCAAATTCACCCCTCCACTTT. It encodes CASTGQPNSPLHF.

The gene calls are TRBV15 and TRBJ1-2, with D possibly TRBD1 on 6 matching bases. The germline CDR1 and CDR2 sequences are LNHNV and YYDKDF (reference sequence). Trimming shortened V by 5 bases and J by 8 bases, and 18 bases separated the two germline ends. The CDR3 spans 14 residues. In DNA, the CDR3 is TGTGCCACCAGCCCCAGCCCGGGGGCTCAGGGCTACACCTTC. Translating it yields CATSPSPGAQGYTF.

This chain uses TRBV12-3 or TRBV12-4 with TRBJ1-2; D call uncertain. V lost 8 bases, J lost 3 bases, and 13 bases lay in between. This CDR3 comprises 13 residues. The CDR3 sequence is CASGTHGDYGYTF. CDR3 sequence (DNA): TGTGCCAGCGGCACCCACGGGGACTATGGCTACACCTTC.

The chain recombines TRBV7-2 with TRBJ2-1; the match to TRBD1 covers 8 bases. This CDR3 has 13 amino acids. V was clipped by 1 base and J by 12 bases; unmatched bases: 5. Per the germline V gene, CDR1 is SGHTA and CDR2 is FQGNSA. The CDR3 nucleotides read TGTGCCAGCAGCTTAGACGCCGACAGGGGGCAGTTCTTC. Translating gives CASSLDADRGQFF. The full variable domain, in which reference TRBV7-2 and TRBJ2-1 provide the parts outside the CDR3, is GAGVSQSPSNKVTEKGKDVELRCDPISGHTALYWYRQSLGQGLEFLIYFQGNSAPDKSGLPSDRFSAERTGGSVSTLTIQRTQQEDSAVYLCASSLDADRGQFFGPGTRLTVL.

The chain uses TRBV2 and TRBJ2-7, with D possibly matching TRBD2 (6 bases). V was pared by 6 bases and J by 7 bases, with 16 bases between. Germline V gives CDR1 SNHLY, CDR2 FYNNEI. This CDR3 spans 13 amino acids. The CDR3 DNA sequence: TGTGCCAGCAGAGTGGCGGCCGCGGGGGAGCAGTACTTC. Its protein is CASRVAAAGEQYF.

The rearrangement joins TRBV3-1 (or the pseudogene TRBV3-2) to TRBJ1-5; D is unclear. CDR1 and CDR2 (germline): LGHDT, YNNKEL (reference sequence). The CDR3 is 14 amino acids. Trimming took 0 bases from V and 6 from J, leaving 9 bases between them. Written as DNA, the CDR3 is TGTGCCAGCAGCCAAGAAAGTGGTTTTCAGCCCCAGCATTTT. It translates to CASSQESGFQPQHF.

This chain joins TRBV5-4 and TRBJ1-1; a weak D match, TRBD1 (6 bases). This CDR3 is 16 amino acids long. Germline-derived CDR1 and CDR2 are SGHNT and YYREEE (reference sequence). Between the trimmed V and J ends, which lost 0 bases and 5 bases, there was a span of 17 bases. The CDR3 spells CASSLAGGGARTEAFF. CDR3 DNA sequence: TGTGCCAGCAGCTTGGCGGGAGGGGGGGCGCGGACTGAAGCTTTCTTT.

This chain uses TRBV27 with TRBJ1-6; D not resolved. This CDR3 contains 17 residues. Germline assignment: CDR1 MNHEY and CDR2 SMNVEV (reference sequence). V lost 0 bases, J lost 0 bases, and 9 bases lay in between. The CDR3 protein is CASSLSKPGSYNSPLHF. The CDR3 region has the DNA TGTGCCAGCAGTTTATCGAAACCAGGCTCCTATAATTCACCCCTCCACTTT.

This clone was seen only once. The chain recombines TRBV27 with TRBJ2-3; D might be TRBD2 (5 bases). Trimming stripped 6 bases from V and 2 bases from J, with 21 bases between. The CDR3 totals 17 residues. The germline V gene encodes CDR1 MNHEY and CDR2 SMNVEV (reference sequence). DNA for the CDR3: TGTGCCAGCAGCAATAGCGACAACCAACCTTACACAGATACGCAGTATTTT. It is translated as CASSNSDNQPYTDTQYF.

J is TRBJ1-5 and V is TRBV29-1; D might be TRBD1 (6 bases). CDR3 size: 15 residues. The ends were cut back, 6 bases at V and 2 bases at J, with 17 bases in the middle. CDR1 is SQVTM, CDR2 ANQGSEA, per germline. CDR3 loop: CSVITGNSGNQPQHF. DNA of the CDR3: TGCAGCGTGATCACAGGGAATTCTGGCAATCAGCCCCAGCATTTT.

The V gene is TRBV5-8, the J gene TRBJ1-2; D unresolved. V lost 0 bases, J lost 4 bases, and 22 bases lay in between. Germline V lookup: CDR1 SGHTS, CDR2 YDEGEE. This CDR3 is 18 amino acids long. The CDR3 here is CASSLDWGWEGASYGYTF. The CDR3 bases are TGTGCCAGCAGCTTGGATTGGGGTTGGGAGGGAGCCTCCTATGGCTACACCTTC.

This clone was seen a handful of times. This CDR3 is CASTKQTGYNSPLHF. The CDR3 DNA reads TGTGCCAGCACCAAACAGACAGGATATAATTCACCCCTCCACTTT. The chain has TRBV27 and TRBJ1-6, with D tentatively TRBD1 (6 bases). V was pared by 7 bases and J by 4 bases, with 14 bases between. The germline V gene encodes CDR1 MNHEY and CDR2 SMNVEV (reference sequence). The CDR3 consists of 15 residues.

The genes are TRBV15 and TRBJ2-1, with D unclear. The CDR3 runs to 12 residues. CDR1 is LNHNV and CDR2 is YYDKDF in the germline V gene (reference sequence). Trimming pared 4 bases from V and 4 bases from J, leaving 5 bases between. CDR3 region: CATSKRYNEQFF. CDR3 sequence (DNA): TGTGCCACCAGCAAGAGGTACAATGAGCAGTTCTTC.

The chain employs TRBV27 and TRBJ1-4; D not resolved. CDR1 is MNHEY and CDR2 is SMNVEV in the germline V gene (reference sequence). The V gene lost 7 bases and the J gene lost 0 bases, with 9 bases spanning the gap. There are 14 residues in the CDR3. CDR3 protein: CASKRGATNEKLFF. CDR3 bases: TGTGCCAGCAAGCGGGGAGCAACTAATGAAAAACTGTTTTTT.

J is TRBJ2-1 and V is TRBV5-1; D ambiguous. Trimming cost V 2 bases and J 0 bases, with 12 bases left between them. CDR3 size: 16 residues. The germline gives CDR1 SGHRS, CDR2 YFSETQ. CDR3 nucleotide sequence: TGCGCCAGCAGCTTTTTAGCCTCCTCCTCCTACAATGAGCAGTTCTTC. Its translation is CASSFLASSSYNEQFF.

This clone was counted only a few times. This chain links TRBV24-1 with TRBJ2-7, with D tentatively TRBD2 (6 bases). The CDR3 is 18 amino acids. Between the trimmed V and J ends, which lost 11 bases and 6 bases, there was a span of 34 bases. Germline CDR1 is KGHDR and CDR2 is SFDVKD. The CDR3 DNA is TGTGCCATTGCGGGGTCAGGGACGTATTATTACCCTCCTACCGAGCAGTACTTC. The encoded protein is CAIAGSGTYYYPPTEQYF.

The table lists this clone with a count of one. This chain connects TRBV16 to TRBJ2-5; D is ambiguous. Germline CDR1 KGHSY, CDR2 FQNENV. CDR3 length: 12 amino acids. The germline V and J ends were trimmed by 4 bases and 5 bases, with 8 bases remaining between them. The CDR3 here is CASSPPLETQYF. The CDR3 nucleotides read TGTGCCAGCAGCCCTCCCCTGGAGACCCAGTACTTC.

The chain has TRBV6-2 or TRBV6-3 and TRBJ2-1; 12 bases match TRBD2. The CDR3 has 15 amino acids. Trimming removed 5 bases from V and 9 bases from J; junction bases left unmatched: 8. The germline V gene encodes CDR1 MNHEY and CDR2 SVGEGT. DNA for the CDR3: TGTGCCAGCAGTGCCAGAGCGACTAGCGGGAGTGAGCAGTTCTTC. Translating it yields CASSARATSGSEQFF.

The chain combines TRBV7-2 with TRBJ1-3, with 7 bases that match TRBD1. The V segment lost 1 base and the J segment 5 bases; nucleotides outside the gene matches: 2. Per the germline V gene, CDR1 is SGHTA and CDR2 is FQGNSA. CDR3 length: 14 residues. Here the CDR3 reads CASSLGTGRNTIYF. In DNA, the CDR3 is TGTGCCAGCAGCTTAGGGACAGGTCGAAACACCATATATTTT.

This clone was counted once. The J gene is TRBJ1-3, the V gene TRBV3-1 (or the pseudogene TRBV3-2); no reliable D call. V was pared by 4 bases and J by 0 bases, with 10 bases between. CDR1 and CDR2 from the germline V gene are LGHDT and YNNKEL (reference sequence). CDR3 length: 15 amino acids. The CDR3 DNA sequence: TGTGCCAGCAGCCTTGGGTTTGGCTCTGGAAACACCATATATTTT. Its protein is CASSLGFGSGNTIYF.

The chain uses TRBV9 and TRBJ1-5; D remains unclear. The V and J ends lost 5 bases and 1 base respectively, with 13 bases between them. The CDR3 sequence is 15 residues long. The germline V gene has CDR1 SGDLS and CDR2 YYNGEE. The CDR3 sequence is CASSLTGGSNQPQHF. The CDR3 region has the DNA TGTGCCAGCAGTCTAACGGGAGGGAGCAATCAGCCCCAGCATTTT.

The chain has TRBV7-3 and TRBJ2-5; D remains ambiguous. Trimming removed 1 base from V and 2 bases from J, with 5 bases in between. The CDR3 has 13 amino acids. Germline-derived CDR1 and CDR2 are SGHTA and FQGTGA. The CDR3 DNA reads TGTGCCAGCAGCTTAAAACCACAAGAGACCCAGTACTTC. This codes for CASSLKPQETQYF.

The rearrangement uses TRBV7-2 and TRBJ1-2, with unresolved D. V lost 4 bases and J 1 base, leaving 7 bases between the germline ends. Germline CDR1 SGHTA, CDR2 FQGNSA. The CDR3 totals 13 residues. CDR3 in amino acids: CASSYSLNYGYTF. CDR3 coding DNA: TGTGCCAGCAGCTACAGCCTTAACTATGGCTACACCTTC.

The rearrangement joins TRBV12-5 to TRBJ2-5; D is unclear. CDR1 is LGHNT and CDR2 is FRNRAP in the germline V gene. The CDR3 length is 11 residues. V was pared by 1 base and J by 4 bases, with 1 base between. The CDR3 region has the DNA TGTGCTAGTGGTTTGGGAGAGACCCAGTACTTC. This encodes CASGLGETQYF.

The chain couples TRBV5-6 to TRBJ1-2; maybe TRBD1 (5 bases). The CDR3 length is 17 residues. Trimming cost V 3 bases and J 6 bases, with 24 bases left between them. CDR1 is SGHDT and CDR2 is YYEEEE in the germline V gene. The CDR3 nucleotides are TGTGCCAGCAGCTCCGACCCGGGACGGAGGGAGGAGGATGGCTACACCTTC. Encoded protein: CASSSDPGRREEDGYTF.

CDR3 sequence (DNA): TGTGCCTGGGACGGGGGCAACGAGCAGTACTTC. This codes for CAWDGGNEQYF. The genes are TRBV30 and TRBJ2-7; perhaps D is TRBD1 or TRBD2 (6 bases each). The CDR3 is 11 amino acids. Deletions cut 5 bases from V and 5 bases from J, with 10 bases between. Germline V gene lookup returns CDR1 GTSNPN and CDR2 SVGIG (reference sequence).